The 12 T cell receptor beta chains below were found in one sample sequenced in a study of shared clonotypes between healthy human individuals. Some clones are missing from TCRdb's copy, which holds only in-frame ones; the method was immunoSEQ multiplex PCR. The table has over a million clones, 60% to 80% seen once. Material for sequencing was memory CD4+ T cells sorted from blood. Subset denoted: CD45RA-negative fraction. The receptors come from a man aged 18 to 35 in good health.

The V gene is TRBV9, the J gene TRBJ2-1; 12 positions agree with TRBD2. CDR3 length equals 16 residues. V lost 2 bases and J lost 9; bases outside the gene matches: 9. CDR1 and CDR2 (germline): SGDLS, YYNGEE. The CDR3 bases are TGTGCCAGCAGCGTCGGACTAGCGGGGTTATTGAGTGAGCAGTTCTTC. This codes for CASSVGLAGLLSEQFF.

In its sample, this clone was seen a few times. The chain has TRBV30 and TRBJ1-3; D may be TRBD1 (6 bases). V was pared by 7 bases and J by 0 bases, with 10 bases between. The CDR3 sequence is 13 residues long. From germline, CDR1 is GTSNPN and CDR2 SVGIG (reference sequence). The CDR3 here is CAYSDSSGNTIYF. CDR3 nucleotide sequence: TGTGCCTACTCGGACAGCTCTGGAAACACCATATATTTT.

The rearrangement uses TRBV5-1 and TRBJ1-1, with a possible D match to TRBD1 (5 bases). Germline-derived CDR1 and CDR2 are SGHRS and YFSETQ. This CDR3 spans 14 amino acids. V lost 1 base and J lost 2, with 9 bases in between. CDR3 amino acids: CASSLRQGNTEAFF. The DNA of the CDR3 is TGCGCCAGCAGCTTGAGGCAGGGCAACACTGAAGCTTTCTTT.

The gene calls are TRBV4-2 and TRBJ2-3; 12 positions agree with TRBD2. J lost 3 bases, V lost 0 bases, and 7 bases had no gene match. CDR1 and CDR2 (germline): LGHNA, YNFKEQ. This CDR3 has 18 amino acids. The CDR3 nucleotides read TGTGCCAGCAGCCAAGATCCTAGCGGGGGGGAGGGGACAGATACGCAGTATTTT. Amino acids: CASSQDPSGGEGTDTQYF.

The V and J genes are TRBV15 and TRBJ2-5; D ambiguous. The CDR3 consists of 16 residues. Germline V CDR1 and CDR2: LNHNV, YYDKDF (reference sequence). Deletions cut 3 bases from V and 1 base from J, with 15 bases between. Here the CDR3 reads CATSRGTEVSQETQYF. CDR3 bases: TGTGCCACCAGCAGGGGCACCGAAGTCAGCCAAGAGACCCAGTACTTC.

The rearrangement uses TRBV7-2 and TRBJ2-5; TRBD2 matches at 9 bases. Germline-derived CDR1 and CDR2 are SGHTA and FQGNSA. V shed 3 bases and J 5 bases; nucleotides not matched to a gene: 7. The CDR3 is 15 amino acids. The CDR3 DNA sequence: TGTGCCAGCAGCTTGTCGGCGGGAGGGTGGGAGACCCAGTACTTC. Its protein product is CASSLSAGGWETQYF. The full variable domain, with the rest looked up from reference TRBV7-2 and TRBJ2-5, is GAGVSQSPSNKVTEKGKDVELRCDPISGHTALYWYRQSLGQGLEFLIYFQGNSAPDKSGLPSDRFSAERTGGSVSTLTIQRTQQEDSAVYLCASSLSAGGWETQYFGPGTRLLVL.

This clone occurred a few times. The rearrangement joins TRBV9 to TRBJ2-1; 8 bases align to TRBD2. Germline trimming cut 3 bases from V and 7 bases from J; bases unmatched to any gene: 9. This CDR3 comprises 15 residues. Germline V gives CDR1 SGDLS, CDR2 YYNGEE. As DNA, the CDR3 is TGTGCCAGCAGCGAGAGCGGGGGAGCCCTTAATGAGCAGTTCTTC. Translation gives CASSESGGALNEQFF. Full variable domain (outside the CDR3, taken from reference TRBV9 and TRBJ2-1): DSGVTQTPKHLITATGQRVTLRCSPRSGDLSVYWYQQSLDQGLQFLIQYYNGEERAKGNILERFSAQQFPDLHSELNLSSLELGDSALYFCASSESGGALNEQFFGPGTRLTVL.

The chain combines TRBV27 with TRBJ2-5, with D perhaps TRBD1 (6 bases). The CDR3 is made up of 14 amino acids. Trimming cost V 3 bases and J 1 base, with 9 bases left between them. Per germline, CDR1 MNHEY and CDR2 SMNVEV (reference sequence). The CDR3 sequence: CASSFAGAQETQYF. The CDR3 DNA follows: TGTGCCAGCAGTTTTGCAGGGGCCCAAGAGACCCAGTACTTC.

This clone was counted only a few times. This chain uses TRBV18 with TRBJ2-4; perhaps TRBD1 as D (8 bases). Germline loops: CDR1 KGHSH, CDR2 LQKENI. Trimming stripped 6 bases from V and 3 bases from J, with 21 bases between. This CDR3 region has 17 residues. The CDR3 here is CASSRPGQGGNKNIQYF. CDR3 sequence (DNA): TGTGCCAGCTCCCGTCCCGGACAGGGAGGGAACAAAAACATTCAGTACTTC.

The chain recombines TRBV7-2 with TRBJ1-2; no clear D. V was clipped by 5 bases and J by 8 bases, with 9 bases between them. This CDR3 region has 11 residues. CDR1 is SGHTA, CDR2 FQGNSA, per germline. CDR3 DNA: TGTGCCAGCAGCCGGACGGGGGGCTACACCTTC. Its translation is CASSRTGGYTF.

The gene calls are TRBV21-1 and TRBJ1-1. TRBV21-1 is marked as a pseudogene. The CDR3 is made up of 17 amino acids. The DNA of the CDR3 is TGTGCCAGCAGCAAACCCCAGATCTATGGGGGGAACACTGAAGCTTTCTTT. It encodes CASSKPQIYGGNTEAFF.

J is TRBJ2-4 and V is TRBV5-4, with 9 positions matching TRBD2. The CDR3 extends over 15 amino acids. The trim removed 0 bases at V and 5 bases at J, leaving 3 bases unmatched. The V gene's germline CDR1 is SGHNT and CDR2 YYREEE (reference sequence). The DNA for the CDR3 is TGTGCCAGCAGCTTGGGCGGGGGGGCGCAAAACATTCAGTACTTC. Its protein product is CASSLGGGAQNIQYF.